The 25 T cell receptor beta chains presented below share a single source sample, sequenced in a study of graft-versus-host responses after intestinal transplantation. These receptors are not linked to any known antigen. Sequenced by immunoSEQ multiplex PCR; TCRdb stores in-frame clones only, minus some. Of around 95,000 clones in the sample, more than 85% were seen once. Material: unstimulated CD4+ T cells sorted from spleen or lymph node cells, obtained before transplant. The receptors shown here come from a human donor who was the organ donor for an intestinal transplant.

The rearrangement links TRBV6-5 to TRBJ2-1; 8 bases map to TRBD1. CDR1 is MNHEY and CDR2 is SVGAGI in the germline V gene. This CDR3 is built from 13 residues. J gave up 4 bases and V 6 bases, and 2 bases lay outside the gene matches. CDR3 in amino acids: CASRGTGYNEQFF. CDR3 nucleotides: TGTGCCAGCAGGGGGACAGGTTACAATGAGCAGTTCTTC.

The rearrangement uses TRBV6-6 and TRBJ1-1; TRBD1 aligns across 8 bases. There are 16 residues in the CDR3. V was clipped by 2 bases and J by 0 bases; unmatched bases: 5. Per the germline V gene, CDR1 is MNHNY and CDR2 is SVGAGI (reference sequence). The CDR3 sequence: CASSYGTGSMNTEAFF. DNA for the CDR3: TGTGCCAGCAGTTACGGGACAGGATCCATGAACACTGAAGCTTTCTTT.

CDR3 region: CASSMLGLTQETQYF. The DNA for the CDR3 is TGTGCCAGTAGTATGTTGGGACTGACCCAAGAGACCCAGTACTTC. The chain uses TRBV19 and TRBJ2-5; perhaps TRBD2 as D (6 bases). This CDR3 comprises 15 residues. V was pared by 3 bases and J by 1 base, with 12 bases between. The germline V gene has CDR1 LNHDA and CDR2 SQIVND (reference sequence).

The J gene is TRBJ1-5, the V gene TRBV7-8; D is unclear. V was shortened by 1 base and J by 7 bases, with 8 bases between the two germline ends. There are 13 residues in the CDR3. Germline CDR1 is SGHVS and CDR2 is FQNEAQ. The chain's CDR3 is CASSLEFRQPQHF. The CDR3 coding sequence is TGTGCCAGCAGCTTAGAATTTCGGCAGCCCCAGCATTTT.

The CDR3 region is CASSGGTELYEQYF. The CDR3 DNA reads as TGTGCCAGCAGCGGAGGGACAGAGCTCTACGAGCAGTACTTC. The chain recombines TRBV11-2 with TRBJ2-7; the D gene is possibly TRBD1 (7 bases). Germline assignment: CDR1 SGHAT and CDR2 FQNNGV. V lost 5 bases and J 3 bases, leaving 14 bases between the germline ends. The CDR3 consists of 14 residues. Looking up the rest from reference TRBV11-2 and TRBJ2-7 gives the full variable domain: EAGVAQSPRYKIIEKRQSVAFWCNPISGHATLYWYQQILGQGPKLLIQFQNNGVVDDSQLPKDRFSAERLKGVDSTLKIQPAKLEDSAVYLCASSGGTELYEQYFGPGTRLTVT.

The V call is TRBV28, the J call TRBJ1-2; TRBD1 aligns across 9 bases. In germline, CDR1 is MDHEN, CDR2 SYDVKM. The CDR3 extends over 11 amino acids. The ends lost 9 bases at V and 8 bases at J; junction bases unmatched: 4. The DNA of the CDR3 is TGTGCCAGTACAGGGGGCTGGGGCTACACCTTC. Amino acid sequence: CASTGGWGYTF.

CDR3: CASSFIREESPLHF. The CDR3 bases are TGCGCCAGCAGCTTCATCAGGGAGGAATCACCCCTCCACTTT. The rearrangement links TRBV5-1 to TRBJ1-6; D is perhaps TRBD1 (5 bases). This CDR3 comprises 14 residues. Deletions cut 2 bases from V and 10 bases from J, with 13 bases between. In germline, CDR1 is SGHRS, CDR2 YFSETQ.

The chain has TRBV5-8 and TRBJ1-6; D gene uncertain. The CDR3 covers 13 residues. The V gene's germline CDR1 is SGHTS and CDR2 YDEGEE. Trimming took off 3 bases at V and 7 bases at J, with 8 bases between the two ends. The CDR3 loop reads CASSWTLNSPLHF. DNA for the CDR3: TGTGCCAGCAGCTGGACCTTGAATTCACCCCTCCACTTT.

Regarding this clone: The junction shows a germline mismatch at one end, possibly a read error. The chain is built from TRBV18 and TRBJ2-5; 7 nucleotides match TRBD1. The CDR3 spans 14 residues. Germline V gives CDR1 KGHSH, CDR2 LQKENI. The CDR3 DNA reads TGTGCCAGCTCGCCACAGGGGTTCCAAGAGACCCAGTACTTC. Translated, it gives CASSPQGFQETQYF.

This clone was seen just once. This rearrangement joins TRBV27 to TRBJ1-6, with D uncertain. This CDR3 is built from 13 residues. Germline-derived CDR1 and CDR2 are MNHEY and SMNVEV (reference sequence). Trimming removed 2 bases at V and 8 bases at J, with 7 bases between. CDR3 DNA: TGTGCCAGCAGTTTACATCCGGATTCACCCCTCCACTTT. Protein product: CASSLHPDSPLHF.

This rearrangement joins TRBV9 to TRBJ1-6; D remains ambiguous. This CDR3 spans 14 amino acids. Trimming removed 0 bases at V and 6 bases at J, with 7 bases between. From germline, CDR1 is SGDLS and CDR2 YYNGEE. The CDR3 is CASSVAGINSPLHF. The DNA of the CDR3 is TGTGCCAGCAGCGTAGCCGGCATTAATTCACCCCTCCACTTT.

The chain is built from TRBV2 and TRBJ2-6; D perhaps matches TRBD1 (6 bases). The germline V gene encodes CDR1 SNHLY and CDR2 FYNNEI. Deletions cut 6 bases from V and 4 bases from J, with 16 bases between. The CDR3 is 16 amino acids. This CDR3 is CASRIFTGSGANVLTF. As DNA, the CDR3 is TGTGCCAGCAGAATATTTACAGGGTCGGGGGCCAACGTCCTGACTTTC.

V gene TRBV2 combines with J gene TRBJ2-7, with 10 bases lining up with TRBD1. Germline V CDR1 and CDR2: SNHLY, FYNNEI. V trimming: 4 bases; J trimming: 0 bases; junction bases outside the gene matches: 3. This CDR3 contains 15 residues. For the CDR3, the DNA is TGTGCCAGCAGTGTGGGACAGGGGAGCTCCTACGAGCAGTACTTC. Its translation is CASSVGQGSSYEQYF.

There are a few counts of this clone. This chain connects TRBV6-6 to TRBJ2-2, with D possibly TRBD1 on 5 matching bases. This CDR3 has 13 amino acids. The germline V gene encodes CDR1 MNHNY and CDR2 SVGAGI (reference sequence). V was cut by 5 bases and J by 5 bases, with 9 bases left in between. CDR3 in amino acids: CASSRQGTGELFF. For the CDR3, the DNA is TGTGCCAGCAGTCGGCAGGGAACCGGGGAGCTGTTTTTT.

The chain is built from TRBV6-5 and TRBJ1-4; D is perhaps TRBD1 (5 bases). V lost 4 bases, J lost 2 bases, and 11 bases lay in between. The CDR3 is made up of 15 amino acids. Per germline, CDR1 MNHEY and CDR2 SVGAGI. The CDR3: CASSFSRQTNEKLFF. The CDR3 region has the DNA TGTGCCAGCAGTTTCAGTCGACAGACTAATGAAAAACTGTTTTTT.

The genes are TRBV6-5 and TRBJ1-2; unclear D gene. The CDR3 covers 12 residues. Germline CDR1 and CDR2: MNHEY and SVGAGI. Trimming pared 7 bases from V and 7 bases from J, leaving 13 bases between. The CDR3 sequence is CASKDLLGGYTF. The CDR3 bases are TGTGCCAGCAAGGACCTTCTAGGTGGCTACACCTTC.

The chain combines TRBV9 with TRBJ1-6; D is undetermined. V shed 0 bases and J shed 6 bases, with 10 bases lying between them. Germline-derived CDR1 and CDR2 are SGDLS and YYNGEE. This CDR3 is 15 amino acids long. The CDR3 DNA reads TGTGCCAGCAGCGTAGACAGTCTTCGTAATTCACCCCTCCACTTT. Translation: CASSVDSLRNSPLHF.

The rearrangement joins TRBV10-3 to TRBJ1-1; 12 bases are a match to TRBD1. CDR3 length: 15 residues. Germline assignment: CDR1 ENHRY and CDR2 SYGVKD. V lost 3 bases, J lost 10 bases, and 9 bases stayed unmatched. CDR3 protein: CAISDPGQGAGGAFF. The CDR3 nucleotides read TGTGCCATCAGTGACCCGGGACAGGGGGCTGGGGGAGCTTTCTTT.

The CDR3 DNA reads TGTGCCAGCAGGGATTCAGGGTTTAACAATGAGCAGTTCTTC. Translated, it gives CASRDSGFNNEQFF. The rearrangement joins TRBV6-5 to TRBJ2-1; a possible D gene is TRBD1 (5 bases). From germline, CDR1 is MNHEY and CDR2 SVGAGI. This CDR3 region has 14 residues. V was clipped by 6 bases and J by 5 bases, with 14 bases between them.

This chain uses TRBV10-3 with TRBJ1-5, with TRBD1 matching over 7 bases. The V segment lost 2 bases and the J segment 3 bases; nucleotides outside the gene matches: 4. The CDR3 totals 15 residues. Germline CDR1 reads ENHRY; CDR2 reads SYGVKD. The CDR3 nucleotides are TGTGCCATCAGTGAGGGGGGACAGTTCAATCAGCCCCAGCATTTT. Its translation: CAISEGGQFNQPQHF.

The chain carries TRBV11-3 and TRBJ2-1; a possible D gene is TRBD1 (6 bases). This CDR3 is built from 15 residues. CDR1 is SGHNT, CDR2 YENEEA, per germline. Trimming removed 0 bases from V and 4 bases from J, with 10 bases in between. CDR3 residues: CASSLDPGDYNEQFF. The CDR3 DNA reads as TGTGCCAGCAGCTTAGACCCAGGGGATTACAATGAGCAGTTCTTC.

The CDR3 sequence is CAWSSRFPEQYF. The CDR3 region has the DNA TGTGCCTGGAGTTCCCGTTTCCCCGAGCAGTACTTC. The chain couples TRBV30 to TRBJ2-7, with D hard to call. Germline CDR1 is GTSNPN and CDR2 is SVGIG (reference sequence). The CDR3 covers 12 residues. The ends were cut back, 2 bases at V and 6 bases at J, with 11 bases in the middle.

The genes are TRBV5-6 and TRBJ2-3; possibly TRBD2 for D (6 bases). Trimming removed 4 bases at V and 2 bases at J, with 14 bases between. Germline values: CDR1 SGHDT, CDR2 YYEEEE. The CDR3 is 15 amino acids. The CDR3 here is CASSPGDLATDTQYF. CDR3 nucleotide sequence: TGTGCCAGCAGCCCCGGGGACTTAGCCACAGATACGCAGTATTTT.

The chain joins TRBV18 to TRBJ1-2; D remains ambiguous. The CDR3 totals 14 residues. Germline V gene data show CDR1 as KGHSH and CDR2 as LQKENI. Trimming shortened V by 3 bases and J by 6 bases, and 14 bases separated the two germline ends. The CDR3 loop is CASSPNRVGDGYTF. Written as DNA, the CDR3 is TGTGCCAGCTCACCCAACCGCGTCGGAGATGGCTACACCTTC.

The genes are TRBV7-3 and TRBJ1-1; D gene ambiguous. The CDR3 loop spans 13 amino acids. Germline V gene lookup returns CDR1 SGHTA and CDR2 FQGTGA. The germline V and J ends were trimmed by 5 bases and 4 bases, with 11 bases remaining between them. The DNA of the CDR3 is TGTGCCAGCAGCCTGAGGTGGGGCACTGAAGCTTTCTTT. Translation gives CASSLRWGTEAFF. Variable domain in full (rest from reference TRBV7-3 and TRBJ1-1): GAGVSQTPSNKVTEKGKYVELRCDPISGHTALYWYRQSLGQGPEFLIYFQGTGAADDSGLPNDRFFAVRPEGSVSTLKIQRTERGDSAVYLCASSLRWGTEAFFGQGTRLTVV.